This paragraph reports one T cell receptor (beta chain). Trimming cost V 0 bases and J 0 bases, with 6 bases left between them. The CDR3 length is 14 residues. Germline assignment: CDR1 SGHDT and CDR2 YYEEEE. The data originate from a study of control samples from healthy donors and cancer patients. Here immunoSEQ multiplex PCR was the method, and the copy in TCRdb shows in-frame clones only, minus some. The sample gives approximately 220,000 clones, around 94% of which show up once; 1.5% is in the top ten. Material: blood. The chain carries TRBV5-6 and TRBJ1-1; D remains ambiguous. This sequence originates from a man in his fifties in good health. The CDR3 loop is CASSLALLNTEAFF. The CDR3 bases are TGTGCCAGCAGCTTGGCTCTTTTGAACACTGAAGCTTTCTTT.